The 29 T cell receptor beta chains presented below share a single source sample, sequenced in a study of T cells after yellow fever vaccination. TCRdb used MiXCR to reprocess the 5' RACE reads, holding one entry per CDR3 protein. The sample gives about 220,000 distinct CDR3 sequences, 3% to 3.5% of which show up once; roughly 3% is in the top ten. Sequenced material: CD4+ T cells sorted from PBMCs, taken 10 days after the yellow fever booster vaccination. The receptors derive from a man younger than 35 who received the YFV17D yellow fever vaccine.

This clonotype was picked up many times. The rearrangement joins TRBV5-1 to TRBJ1-6; 7 nucleotides line up with TRBD1. Per the germline V gene, CDR1 is SGHRS and CDR2 is YFSETQ. The CDR3 spans 18 residues. The V and J ends lost 4 bases and 7 bases, in that order; junction bases with no gene match: 17. CDR3 in amino acids: CASSPGGKGNLWNSPLHF. The DNA for the CDR3 is TGCGCCAGCAGCCCAGGGGGTAAAGGAAACCTTTGGAATTCACCCCTCCACTTT.

This clonotype appeared a few times. J is TRBJ2-3 and V is TRBV11-2; D possibly corresponds to TRBD1 (5 bases). V gave up 3 bases and J gave up 8 bases, with 15 bases separating them. Germline V gene sequence: CDR1 SGHAT, CDR2 FQNNGV. This CDR3 has 14 amino acids. CDR3 nucleotides: TGTGCCAGCAGCTTCCGCGCGGTGCAGGGTACGCAGTATTTT. Protein sequence: CASSFRAVQGTQYF.

This clonotype has at least ten counts. The chain is built from TRBV18 and TRBJ2-5; 8 bases agree with TRBD1. Per the germline V gene, CDR1 is KGHSH and CDR2 is LQKENI. V shed 5 bases, J shed 9 bases, and the junction held 5 bases outside the gene matches. The CDR3 loop spans 12 amino acids. CDR3: CASSEDRVAQYF. Here the CDR3 DNA reads TGTGCCAGCTCAGAGGACAGGGTGGCCCAGTACTTC.

This clonotype was picked up many times. CDR3 region: CASSMDGRSYEQYV. DNA for the CDR3: TGCGCCAGCAGCATGGACGGACGCTCCTACGAGCAGTACGTC. The gene calls are TRBV5-1 and TRBJ2-7, with no clear D. V lost 4 bases and J lost 0, with 11 bases in between. This CDR3 is built from 14 residues. Germline CDR1 SGHRS, CDR2 YFSETQ.

V usage is TRBV20-1 and J usage is TRBJ1-1, with a tentative D call TRBD1 (6 bases). The CDR3 has 14 residues. V lost 2 bases and J 1 base, leaving 11 bases between the germline ends. Germline V lookup: CDR1 DFQATT, CDR2 SNEGSKA (reference sequence). DNA for the CDR3: TGCAGTGCTAGATCTGGGGGACAGAACACTGAAGCTTTCTTT. Its protein is CSARSGGQNTEAFF.

The chain couples TRBV5-1 to TRBJ2-7, with TRBD1 identical over 8 bases. The CDR3 length is 14 residues. CDR1 SGHRS and CDR2 YFSETQ come from the germline V gene. With V trimmed by 5 bases and J by 6 bases, 10 bases remained unmatched. The CDR3 DNA sequence: TGCGCCAGCAGAACCGGGACAGGTGCTCCCGAGCAGTACGTC. Its translation is CASRTGTGAPEQYV.

This clonotype was found a few times. V usage is TRBV20-1 and J usage is TRBJ2-7, with TRBD2 matching over 8 bases. The J segment lost 6 bases and the V segment lost 0 bases, leaving 13 bases of the junction unmatched. This CDR3 is built from 16 residues. The germline CDR1 and CDR2 sequences are DFQATT and SNEGSKA (reference sequence). CDR3 loop: CSARDPSGGPQGEQYF. CDR3 coding DNA: TGCAGTGCTAGAGATCCAAGCGGGGGCCCCCAGGGCGAGCAGTACTTC.

This clonotype was seen many times. The CDR3 spells CASSMDRDTDTQYF. DNA of the CDR3: TGTGCCAGCAGTATGGACAGGGACACAGATACGCAGTATTTT. V is TRBV2 and J is TRBJ2-3, with 8 nucleotides matching TRBD1. Germline lookup yields CDR1 SNHLY and CDR2 FYNNEI. V was clipped by 5 bases and J by 2 bases; unmatched bases: 3. The CDR3 is made up of 14 amino acids.

The gene calls are TRBV28 and TRBJ2-7, with TRBD1 as a possible D gene (8 bases). This CDR3 region has 12 residues. The V gene's germline CDR1 is MDHEN and CDR2 SYDVKM. V lost 6 bases to trimming and J lost 10 bases, with 16 bases between them. As DNA, the CDR3 is TGTGCCAGCAGGGGAGGGACAGGTGCCCAGTACGTC. Translating gives CASRGGTGAQYV.

This clonotype occurred many times. V and J are TRBV5-1 and TRBJ2-7, with TRBD1 matching 9 bases. The trim removed 5 bases at V and 3 bases at J, leaving 9 bases unmatched. This CDR3 contains 15 residues. CDR1 SGHRS and CDR2 YFSETQ come from the germline V gene. CDR3 in amino acids: CASSPGDRAFYEQYV. For the CDR3, the DNA is TGCGCCAGCAGTCCCGGGGACAGGGCTTTCTACGAGCAGTACGTC.

In its sample, this clonotype was seen many times. The chain employs TRBV27 and TRBJ2-7; perhaps TRBD2 as D (6 bases). The CDR3 length is 17 residues. CDR1 and CDR2 from the germline V gene are MNHEY and SMNVEV (reference sequence). V lost 0 bases, J lost 6 bases, and 21 bases lay in between. The CDR3 region is CASSLSQGSRGSREQYV. Here the CDR3 DNA reads TGTGCCAGCAGTTTATCGCAAGGGAGCCGGGGGTCTCGCGAGCAGTACGTC.

The chain is built from TRBV24-1 and TRBJ2-3, with 7 bases identical to TRBD2. Germline V gene lookup returns CDR1 KGHDR and CDR2 SFDVKD. This CDR3 spans 15 amino acids. Trimming took 4 bases from V and 4 from J; bases not matched to a gene: 7. The CDR3 coding sequence is TGTGCCACCAGTGACCCCCGCGGGGGTCCAGATACGCAGTATTTT. Protein product: CATSDPRGGPDTQYF.

In this sample, this clonotype turned up many times. The V call is TRBV20-1, the J call TRBJ1-1; a weak D match, TRBD1 (5 bases). CDR3 size: 12 residues. V lost 6 bases and J 5 bases, leaving 13 bases between the germline ends. Germline loops: CDR1 DFQATT, CDR2 SNEGSKA (reference sequence). CDR3 region: CSARGPGTEAFF. The CDR3 DNA reads as TGCAGTGCCCGGGGCCCTGGGACTGAAGCTTTCTTT.

This clonotype was seen at least ten times. The chain couples TRBV7-3 to TRBJ2-2; D may be TRBD2 (5 bases). Per germline, CDR1 SGHTA and CDR2 FQGTGA. With 5 bases removed from V and 3 bases from J, the gap between germline ends came to 13 bases. This CDR3 contains 15 residues. CDR3 DNA sequence: TGTGCCAGCAGCCAGCGGTCGGTAGACACCGGGGAGCTGTTTTTT. It specifies CASSQRSVDTGELFF.

This clonotype came up many times. The J gene is TRBJ2-1, the V gene TRBV12-3 or TRBV12-4; tentative D call: TRBD1 (6 bases). Trimming cost V 5 bases and J 6 bases, with 17 bases left between them. CDR3 length: 15 residues. The CDR3 region is CASSRRGVEGNEQFF. The CDR3 DNA is TGTGCCAGCAGTCGCAGGGGAGTTGAGGGCAATGAGCAGTTCTTC.

A few counts support this clonotype. This chain joins TRBV3-1 and TRBJ2-3; tentative D call: TRBD2 (6 bases). The CDR3 covers 13 residues. The germline V gene has CDR1 LGHDT and CDR2 YNNKEL (reference sequence). V gave up 3 bases and J gave up 4 bases, with 8 bases separating them. The chain's CDR3 is CASSQREPDTQYF. The DNA for the CDR3 is TGTGCCAGCAGCCAGCGGGAACCAGATACGCAGTATTTT.

Here the CDR3 DNA reads TGTGCCAGCAGCCAAGCAGGGACATCCTACGAGCAGTACTTC. It codes for CASSQAGTSYEQYF. The rearrangement uses TRBV3-1 and TRBJ2-7; a possible D gene is TRBD1 (6 bases). This CDR3 is built from 14 residues. Per the germline V gene, CDR1 is LGHDT and CDR2 is YNNKEL (reference sequence). Deletions cut 1 base from V and 1 base from J, with 8 bases between.

This clonotype has ten or more counts. The chain carries TRBV7-2 and TRBJ2-3; D is unclear. Trimming took off 5 bases at V and 6 bases at J, with 15 bases between the two ends. This CDR3 has 14 amino acids. Germline V gives CDR1 SGHTA, CDR2 FQGNSA. The CDR3 is CASSPGALRDTQYF. Written as DNA, the CDR3 is TGTGCCAGCAGCCCTGGTGCCCTTCGGGATACGCAGTATTTT. Variable domain in full (rest from reference TRBV7-2 and TRBJ2-3): GAGVSQSPSNKVTEKGKDVELRCDPISGHTALYWYRQSLGQGLEFLIYFQGNSAPDKSGLPSDRFSAERTGGSVSTLTIQRTQQEDSAVYLCASSPGALRDTQYFGPGTRLTVL.

The chain couples TRBV12-3 or TRBV12-4 to TRBJ1-5; 8 bases fit TRBD1. The CDR3 runs 21 residues. Unmatched junction bases numbered 21, after V lost 5 bases and J lost 0 bases. The DNA of the CDR3 is TGTGCCAGCAGTCCGGGGGACAGGCAAATTCCGTCGTCATATAGCAATCAGCCCCAGCATTTT. Translation gives CASSPGDRQIPSSYSNQPQHF.

This clonotype was picked up many times. The chain carries TRBV7-2 and TRBJ2-4, with D perhaps assigned TRBD1 or TRBD2 (6 bases each). Trimming took 2 bases from V and 5 from J, leaving 10 bases between them. Per the germline V gene, CDR1 is SGHTA and CDR2 is FQGNSA. The CDR3 length is 14 residues. CDR3: CASSLWGAENIQYF. The CDR3 nucleotides read TGTGCCAGCAGCTTATGGGGGGCGGAAAACATTCAGTACTTC.

This clonotype was counted many times. This chain connects TRBV10-3 to TRBJ2-3; tentative D call: TRBD2 (6 bases). Germline V CDR1 and CDR2: ENHRY, SYGVKD. CDR3 length: 13 amino acids. The ends were cut back, 7 bases at V and 3 bases at J, with 11 bases in the middle. The CDR3 loop reads CAIKNGGTDTQYF. DNA for the CDR3: TGTGCCATCAAGAACGGGGGTACAGATACGCAGTATTTT.

This clonotype turned up a few times. For the CDR3, the DNA is TGTGCCAGCAGCAGCAACCTCAGGGATACGCAGTATTTT. It is translated as CASSSNLRDTQYF. The chain joins TRBV7-2 to TRBJ2-3; D not resolved. Germline CDR1 is SGHTA and CDR2 is FQGNSA. The CDR3 totals 13 residues. The germline V and J ends were trimmed by 5 bases and 6 bases, with 12 bases remaining between them.

This clonotype appeared many times. CDR3 sequence reads: CASSFAGGLNTEAFF. CDR3 in DNA: TGTGCCAGCAGTTTTGCGGGGGGGCTGAACACTGAAGCTTTCTTT. V is TRBV12-3 or TRBV12-4 and J is TRBJ1-1; maybe TRBD1 (6 bases). This CDR3 is built from 15 residues. V was clipped by 3 bases and J by 0 bases, with 11 bases between them.

This clonotype appeared many times. J is TRBJ2-7 and V is TRBV4-1, with 10 nucleotides matching TRBD1. The CDR3 consists of 16 residues. Germline CDR1 is MGHRA and CDR2 is YSYEKL. The J segment lost 8 bases and the V segment lost 0 bases, leaving 10 bases of the junction unmatched. The CDR3 is CASSQDPGTGAAKQYF. Written as DNA, the CDR3 is TGCGCCAGCAGCCAAGATCCCGGGACAGGGGCGGCGAAGCAGTACTTC.

This clonotype was counted between two and nine times. The chain links TRBV11-2 to TRBJ2-2; D is possibly TRBD2 (6 bases). The germline V and J ends were trimmed by 4 bases and 3 bases, with 27 bases remaining between them. CDR3 length: 20 residues. The V gene's germline CDR1 is SGHAT and CDR2 FQNNGV. Here the CDR3 reads CASSSTTGWSSRRDTGELFF. DNA for the CDR3: TGTGCCAGCAGCTCAACCACAGGTTGGAGCTCTCGGAGGGACACCGGGGAGCTGTTTTTT.

This clonotype has at least ten counts. The chain has TRBV7-2 and TRBJ2-7; perhaps D is TRBD1 or TRBD2 (6 bases each). The V gene's germline CDR1 is SGHTA and CDR2 FQGNSA. The CDR3 is made up of 14 amino acids. Trimming removed 5 bases at V and 1 base at J, with 12 bases between. CDR3 amino acids: CASSPGATSYEQYF. CDR3 nucleotides: TGTGCCAGCAGCCCGGGGGCCACGTCCTACGAGCAGTACTTC.

This clonotype was picked up many times. This rearrangement joins TRBV5-1 to TRBJ1-5; D is possibly TRBD1 (5 bases). Germline V gene lookup returns CDR1 SGHRS and CDR2 YFSETQ. The CDR3 is made up of 14 amino acids. The V end lost 0 bases, the J end lost 7 bases, and 11 bases lay between the germline ends. The CDR3 spells CASSLGGVGQPQHF. In DNA, the CDR3 is TGCGCCAGCAGCTTGGGGGGGGTCGGGCAGCCCCAGCATTTT.

This chain uses TRBV27 with TRBJ1-2; 8 bases align to TRBD1. The CDR3 consists of 13 residues. Trimming cost V 5 bases and J 9 bases; bases outside gene matches: 8. The germline CDR1 and CDR2 sequences are MNHEY and SMNVEV (reference sequence). CDR3 DNA: TGTGCCAGCAGTATAACAGGGGGTAGAAGCTACACCTTC. It is translated as CASSITGGRSYTF.

The sample holds many counts of this clonotype. The rearrangement joins TRBV5-1 to TRBJ2-2, with 9 bases that match TRBD1. The CDR3 sequence is 18 residues long. V trimming: 1 base; J trimming: 4 bases; junction bases outside the gene matches: 11. Per the germline V gene, CDR1 is SGHRS and CDR2 is YFSETQ. The CDR3 DNA reads TGCGCCAGCAGCTTGCCCAGGACCGGGACAGGGCTCACCGGGGAGCTGTTTTTT. Translation: CASSLPRTGTGLTGELFF.